Detailed here is one TCR beta chain. Other DNA sequences in the same sample also yield this CDR3. This entry belongs to a study of shared clonotypes between healthy human individuals. CDR3 length: 11 residues. Trimming removed 2 bases from V and 5 bases from J, with 2 bases in between. Germline CDR1 and CDR2: MNHNS and SASEGT. Profiled with immunoSEQ multiplex PCR; TCRdb holds only in-frame clones, not every one. The repertoire holds roughly 2.6 million clones, roughly 92% seen once, with over 0.12% in the top ten. This clonotype was obtained from a man between 18 and 29 years old in good health. Sequenced input: naive CD4+ T cells sorted from blood. As to subset: CD45RA+ positively selected. V gene TRBV6-1 combines with J gene TRBJ2-3; D call uncertain. CDR3: CASSELDTQYF. CDR3 DNA: TGTGCCAGCAGTGAACTAGATACGCAGTATTTT.